Listed here are 6 T cell receptor beta chains from one sample, sequenced in a study of blood T cell repertoires in COVID-19 (dated by TCRdb to 2018 to 2020). Libraries were prepared through the immunoSEQ multiplex PCR assay. The table was pulled from immuneACCESS by TCRdb, which kept in-frame rearrangements only. Such tables lose some clones; where checked, under half of the loss comes from unresolved V genes, and the rest has no known cause. The sample yields some 110,000 clones; 75% to 95% were counted once. In total, the top ten clones hold under 6.5% of the sample. Sequencing was carried out using peripheral blood. Source of these receptors: a human donor in a cohort sampled during active COVID-19.

The chain couples TRBV27 to TRBJ2-2; D gene ambiguous. There are 16 residues in the CDR3. With 2 bases removed from V and 0 bases from J, the gap between germline ends came to 10 bases. Germline values: CDR1 MNHEY, CDR2 SMNVEV (reference sequence). The CDR3 sequence: CASSLEADANTGELFF. The CDR3 nucleotides are TGTGCCAGCAGTTTAGAGGCCGACGCGAACACCGGGGAGCTGTTTTTT.

V usage is TRBV6-5 and J usage is TRBJ2-7; unclear D gene. The CDR3 totals 14 residues. Between the trimmed V and J ends, which lost 2 bases and 2 bases, there was a span of 10 bases. The germline V gene has CDR1 MNHEY and CDR2 SVGAGI. CDR3 in DNA: TGTGCCAGCAGTTACCTAAAAATGCCCTACGAGCAGTACTTC. Translating it yields CASSYLKMPYEQYF.

The chain links TRBV25-1 to TRBJ2-1; D is perhaps TRBD2 (6 bases). This CDR3 has 15 amino acids. The V end lost 1 base, the J end lost 6 bases, and 13 bases lay between the germline ends. Germline CDR1 and CDR2: MGHDK and SYGVNS. The CDR3 region has the DNA TGTGCCAGCAGTGAATTCCCAGGGACTTTCAATGAGCAGTTCTTC. It yields the protein CASSEFPGTFNEQFF.

CDR3: CASSEIAGRGTEAFF. For the CDR3, the DNA is TGTGCCAGCAGTGAGATAGCGGGGCGGGGCACTGAAGCTTTCTTT. The chain has TRBV6-1 and TRBJ1-1, with D maybe TRBD1 (5 bases). Trimming stripped 3 bases from V and 4 bases from J, with 15 bases between. Germline V gene lookup returns CDR1 MNHNS and CDR2 SASEGT. This CDR3 comprises 15 residues.

This clone showed up just once. The chain recombines TRBV5-1 with TRBJ2-3; TRBD2 agrees at 8 bases. V shed 1 base and J 9 bases; nucleotides not matched to a gene: 7. The CDR3 sequence is 14 residues long. CDR1 SGHRS and CDR2 YFSETQ come from the germline V gene. CDR3 DNA: TGCGCCAGCAGCTTGACTAGCGGTTTAGAGACGCAGTATTTT. Amino acid sequence: CASSLTSGLETQYF.

The chain joins TRBV20-1 to TRBJ2-5; a weak D match, TRBD1 (6 bases). Germline CDR1 and CDR2: DFQATT and SNEGSKA (reference sequence). The ends were cut back, 3 bases at V and 5 bases at J, with 19 bases in the middle. CDR3 length: 15 amino acids. The CDR3 DNA sequence: TGCAGTGCTAGTGGTCTGGCTAGCACAGGGGAGACCCAGTACTTC. This translates into CSASGLASTGETQYF.